A selection of T cell receptor beta chains follows, all from one sample in a study of blood T cell repertoires in COVID-19. The table came from immunoSEQ multiplex PCR; TCRdb's copy has only in-frame clones and leaves some out. The data show hundreds of thousands of clones, around 83% seen once. Sequencing was done on a sample of peripheral blood. The receptor source for this set is a woman aged 45-65 years with acute or convalescent COVID-19. Each CDR3 is given without its conserved first and last residue.

>TRBJ1-1|TRBV19|13
ATRQGISLNTEAF
>TRBJ1-1|TRBV4-1|11
ASSQTANTEAF
>TRBJ1-4|TRBV19|13
ASSSHLRGEEKLF
>TRBJ2-7|TRBV27|11
ASSYYQGSEQY
>TRBJ1-1|TRBV15|14
ATSRDQGIGDTEAF
>TRBJ2-7|TRBV5-1|13
ASSRTGGTAYEQY
>TRBJ1-5|TRBV6-2/TRBV6-3|13
ASSPRGDNNQPQH
>TRBJ2-1|TRBV23-1|15
ASSRVGELSGSCEQF
>TRBJ2-7|TRBV19|15
ASSMGFGTSKSYEQY
>TRBJ2-2|TRBV7-9|12
ASSLTANTGELF
>TRBJ2-1|TRBV28|12
ASMALGEVNEQF
>TRBJ1-2|TRBV4-1|13
ASSQPGQVGDGYT
>TRBJ2-1|TRBV19|14
ATRTSGSSSYNEQF
>TRBJ2-1|TRBV5-1|13
ASSLGQGTYNEQF
>TRBJ2-7|TRBV11-2|14
ASSLKMTGKSYEQY
>TRBJ2-3|TRBV9|13
ASSPGQGVTDTQY
>TRBJ1-2|TRBV6-5|14
ASSYSSGQSNYGYT